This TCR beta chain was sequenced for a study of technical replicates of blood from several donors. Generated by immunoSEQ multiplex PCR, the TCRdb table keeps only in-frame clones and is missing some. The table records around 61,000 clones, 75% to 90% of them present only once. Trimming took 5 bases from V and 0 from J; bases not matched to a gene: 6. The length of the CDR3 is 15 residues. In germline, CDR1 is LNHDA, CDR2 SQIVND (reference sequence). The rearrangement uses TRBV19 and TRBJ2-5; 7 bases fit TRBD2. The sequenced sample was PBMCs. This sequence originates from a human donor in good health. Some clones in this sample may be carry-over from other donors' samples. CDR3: CASSWGSGYQETQYF. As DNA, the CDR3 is TGTGCCAGTAGTTGGGGTAGCGGGTACCAAGAGACCCAGTACTTC.